This T cell receptor (beta chain) comes out of a study of molecular identifiers for immune sequencing clone quantification. Germline V gene data show CDR1 as LNHDA and CDR2 as SQIVND (reference sequence). V lost 3 bases and J lost 0, with 15 bases in between. The CDR3 has 17 residues. General study findings and limits: Whereas clones above 20 RNA copies held under 1% of naive-cell molecules, they held over 97% of effector molecules. Highly expanded clone sizes could end up underestimated if a barcode were shared by identical TCR molecules.

In the case of this clonotype: The antigen is undetermined.

The CD8+CD4-CCR7+CD45RA+ phenotype defined the sorted naive CD8 T cells. Bulk TCR libraries were made with methods that had been previously described and with listed TCR primers. Using its own MiXCR run on the PCR reads, TCRdb lists one record per CDR3 protein. The repertoire has 460,000 or so distinct CDR3 sequences, about 21% of them found once; the top ten carry roughly 0.81%. The genes are TRBV19 and TRBJ2-4; no definite D call. This TCR was recovered from a human donor in good health. Some libraries in this study had Jurkat cell RNA spiked in. Sequences were obtained from naive CD8+ T cells from blood, with Jurkat cell RNA spiked in. Stated subset: FACS-sorted CD8+CD4-CCR7+CD45RA+ naive T cells. CDR3 sequence: CASSMFQELLAKNIQYF. The CDR3, as DNA: TGTGCCAGTAGTATGTTCCAGGAGTTACTAGCCAAAAACATTCAGTACTTC.